This entry features one TCR beta chain sequence. The antigen is not known. V gave up 0 bases and J gave up 4 bases; unmatched junction bases: 9. CDR3 size: 20 residues. Germline CDR1 LNHDA, CDR2 SQIVND (reference sequence). Sequencing used immunoSEQ multiplex PCR; TCRdb keeps in-frame clones, though not all of them. The sample has roughly 13,000 clones, roughly 80% seen once. This record comes from a study of T cell repertoires in ileal Crohn's disease. As to time point: neoterminal ileum biopsy at postoperative endoscopy, about 6 months after surgery. Findings of the study overall: Compared with non-smokers, active smokers at surgery showed more clonal expansions.

This rearrangement joins TRBV19 to TRBJ2-1, with 16 positions matching TRBD2. Specimen: ileal tissue. The sequence was obtained from an adult with Crohn's disease. CDR3 DNA: TGTGCCAGTAGTATAGAGTCTATGGGACTAGCGGGGGGGTCTTACAATGAGCAGTTCTTC. Amino acid sequence: CASSIESMGLAGGSYNEQFF.